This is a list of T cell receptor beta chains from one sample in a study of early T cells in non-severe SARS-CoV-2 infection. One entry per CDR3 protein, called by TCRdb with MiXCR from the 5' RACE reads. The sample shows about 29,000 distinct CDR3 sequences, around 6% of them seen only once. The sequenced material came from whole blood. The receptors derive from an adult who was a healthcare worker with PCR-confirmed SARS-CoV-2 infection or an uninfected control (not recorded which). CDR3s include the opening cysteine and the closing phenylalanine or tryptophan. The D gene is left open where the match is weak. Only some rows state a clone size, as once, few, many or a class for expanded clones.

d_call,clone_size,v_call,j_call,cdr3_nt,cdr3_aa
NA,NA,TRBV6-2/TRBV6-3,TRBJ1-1,TGTGCCAGCAGTTACCCTCGTGACACTGAAGCTTTCTTT,CASSYPRDTEAFF
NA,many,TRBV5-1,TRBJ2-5,TGCGCCAGCAGTGGGGGCGGTGAAGAGACCCAGTACTTC,CASSGGGEETQYF
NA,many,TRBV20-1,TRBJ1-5,TGCAGTGCTAGAGATGAACAGGTAGCCCAGCCCCAGCATTTT,CSARDEQVAQPQHF
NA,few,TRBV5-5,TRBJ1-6,TGTGCCAGCAGCTTGTCAGAAGCGTATTCACCCCTCCACTTT,CASSLSEAYSPLHF
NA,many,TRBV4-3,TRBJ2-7,TGCGCCAGCAGCCAAGGGGGGGACAGACCCTGGGAGCAGTACTTC,CASSQGGDRPWEQYF
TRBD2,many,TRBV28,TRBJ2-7,TGTGCCAGCAGTTTAAGTCGGACTAGCGGGGGCTCCTCCTACGAGCAGTACTTC,CASSLSRTSGGSSYEQYF
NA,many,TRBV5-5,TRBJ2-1,TGTGCCAGCACCGGGGCAGGGCCATTCAATGAGCAGTTCTTC,CASTGAGPFNEQFF
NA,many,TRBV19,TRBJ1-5,TGTGCCAGTAGTATGCCCTTTGCGCCCCAGCATTTT,CASSMPFAPQHF
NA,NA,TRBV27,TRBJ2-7,TGTGCCAGCAGCTTATATCCGAGCTCCTACGAGCAGTACTTC,CASSLYPSSYEQYF
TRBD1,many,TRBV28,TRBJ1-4,TGTGCCAGCAGCATACGAGCCCGCTTTACAGGGGCGGGGGAAAAACTGTTTTTT,CASSIRARFTGAGEKLFF
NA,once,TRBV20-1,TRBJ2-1,TGCAGTGCTAGCCCCCGCTTCTCCTACAATGAGCAGTTCTTC,CSASPRFSYNEQFF
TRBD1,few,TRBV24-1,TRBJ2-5,TGTGCCACCAGTGATTCTGGCGACAGGGAGGAGACCCAGTACTTC,CATSDSGDREETQYF
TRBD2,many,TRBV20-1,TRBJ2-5,TGCAGTGCTAGAGGGACTAGCGGGGGCCGGGAGACCCAGTACTTC,CSARGTSGGRETQYF
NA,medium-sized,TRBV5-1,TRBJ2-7,TGCGCCAGCAGCTTAGTGGGGGAGGACTGGCAGTACTTC,CASSLVGEDWQYF
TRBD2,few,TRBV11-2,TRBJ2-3,TGTGCCAGCAGCTCTCGACTAGCGACAGATACGCAGTATTTT,CASSSRLATDTQYF
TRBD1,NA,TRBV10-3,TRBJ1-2,TGTGCCATCAGTGAGCTTCCAGGGGGCCTTGGCTTC,CAISELPGGLGF
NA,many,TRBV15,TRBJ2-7,TGTGCCACCAGCAGAGACGCCCTTGGGAACGAGCAGTACTTC,CATSRDALGNEQYF
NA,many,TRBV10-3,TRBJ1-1,TGTGCCATCAGTCCAACCAATGGACCTGAAGCTTTCTTT,CAISPTNGPEAFF
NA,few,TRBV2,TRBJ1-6,TGTGCCAGTCAATCCGGGACCGCTCGATCACCCCTCCACTTT,CASQSGTARSPLHF
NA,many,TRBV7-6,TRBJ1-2,TGTGCCAGCAGCTTTGCGGGCAACGGCTATGGCTACACCTTC,CASSFAGNGYGYTF
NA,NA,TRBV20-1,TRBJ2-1,TGCAGTGCTAGAGCCGCGGACAGACCAAACAGCTCCTACAATGAGCAGTTCTTC,CSARAADRPNSSYNEQFF
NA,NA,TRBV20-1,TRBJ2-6,TGCAGTGCTAGAGTGGTGGACAAGTTTAACTCTGGGGCCAACGTCCTGACTTTC,CSARVVDKFNSGANVLTF
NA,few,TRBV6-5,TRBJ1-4,TGTGCCAGCAGTTACTCGAACATCGGAAAACTGTTTTTT,CASSYSNIGKLFF
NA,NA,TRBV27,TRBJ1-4,TGTGCCAGCAGGGGAAAAGAGGGACCCTTGAATGAAAAACTGTTTTTT,CASRGKEGPLNEKLFF
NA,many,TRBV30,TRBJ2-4,TGTGCCTGGAGACCCCGGGGGTCGACGGTAGCCAAAAACATTCAGTACTTC,CAWRPRGSTVAKNIQYF
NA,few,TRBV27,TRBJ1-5,TGTGCCAGCAGTAGCCGGACAGCTAGCAATCAGCCCCAGCATTTT,CASSSRTASNQPQHF
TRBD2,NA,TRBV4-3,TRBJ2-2,TGCGCCAGCAGCCGCAAGAGAGCGGGGCTAGCGGGGGGGACGAACACCGGGGAGCTGTTTTTT,CASSRKRAGLAGGTNTGELFF
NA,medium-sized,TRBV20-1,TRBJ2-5,TGCAGTGCTCAAAGGGCTCGCGGGGAGACCCAGTACTTC,CSAQRARGETQYF
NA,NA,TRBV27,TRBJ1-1,TGTGCCAGCAGTGTATCCCCAATCTACCGTGAAGCTTTCTTT,CASSVSPIYREAFF
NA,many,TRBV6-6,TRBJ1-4,TGTGCCAGCAGTTACTCGGAGGGGAGAGTGTTTTTT,CASSYSEGRVFF
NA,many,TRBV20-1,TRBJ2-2,TGCAGTGGCACGAGGGGTGCGAACACCGGGGAGCTGTTTTTT,CSGTRGANTGELFF